A selection of T cell receptor beta chains follows, all from one sample in a study of low-dose radiotherapy and immunotherapy resistance in tumors. TCRdb passed the reads through MiXCR, listing each CDR3 protein once. The table has 95,000 to 100,000 distinct CDR3 sequences, under 25% seen once; the top ten hold roughly 3.9%. Sequencing was performed on PBMCs, taken after low-dose radiotherapy plus immunotherapy. These receptors were collected from a male donor with prostate cancer. Each CDR3 is given with its conserved first and last residue.

>TRBV7-2
CASSFSRSSGANVLTF
>TRBV11-2
CASSLGGRTNTGELFF
>TRBV5-4
CASSPGQGSYEQYF
>TRBV10-3
CAISEVQGIDEQYF
>TRBV6-5
CASSYSSGGAYEQYF
>TRBV6-2/TRBV6-3
CASSPGQGLNEQFF
>TRBV5-6
CASSLSGGYTF
>TRBV7-2
CASSWEGAIQYF
>TRBV10-3
CAISESRRLFF
>TRBV7-3
CASSLMGLAGHTQYF
>TRBV24-1
CATRQSAVPDTQYF
>TRBV6-4
CASSDSEFYGYTF
>TRBV7-9
CASSLVRDNEQFF
>TRBV18
CASSPSAGGVYEQYF
>TRBV20-1
CSARDPNSPLHF
>TRBV5-1
CASSTGGKYGYTF
>TRBV7-9
CASSLAGVPPGVDF
>TRBV11-3
CASSLSQGGTSRGDTQYF
>TRBV11-2
CASSLEQGFGYTF
>TRBV13
CASSLGPLRYTEAFF
>TRBV7-9
CASSFRTYEQYF
>TRBV27
CASSLSGETQYF